The entry below describes one T cell receptor (beta chain). No antigen is known for it. The data were taken from a study of chemoradiotherapy in HPV16-positive cancers. As for the study in general: Candidate HPV-specific T-cell clones and common TCR motifs came from functional assays in two HPV16-positive patients. Findings of the study overall: HPV-specific T cells were functionally defined from only a couple of HPV16-positive patients. Non-HPV-specific T cells did not expand in tumors during treatment, whereas candidate HPV-specific clones and E7-related motifs did.

TCRdb's table, derived via immunoSEQ multiplex PCR, lists solely in-frame clones and lacks some. The sample has roughly 1,500 clones; around 70% are singletons. The CDR3 is 14 residues long. Trimming took off 2 bases at V and 0 bases at J, with 7 bases between the two ends. Per the germline V gene, CDR1 is SGHRS and CDR2 is YFSETQ. Samples were taken several times over chemoradiotherapy. This chain links TRBV5-1 with TRBJ2-3, with no clear D. The sequence was obtained from a human donor with HPV-associated anogenital cancer. This material consisted of tumor tissue, taken from a patient who underwent chemoradiotherapy. The CDR3 nucleotides are TGCGCCAGCAGCTTAGGGTCGAGCACAGATACGCAGTATTTT. It specifies CASSLGSSTDTQYF.